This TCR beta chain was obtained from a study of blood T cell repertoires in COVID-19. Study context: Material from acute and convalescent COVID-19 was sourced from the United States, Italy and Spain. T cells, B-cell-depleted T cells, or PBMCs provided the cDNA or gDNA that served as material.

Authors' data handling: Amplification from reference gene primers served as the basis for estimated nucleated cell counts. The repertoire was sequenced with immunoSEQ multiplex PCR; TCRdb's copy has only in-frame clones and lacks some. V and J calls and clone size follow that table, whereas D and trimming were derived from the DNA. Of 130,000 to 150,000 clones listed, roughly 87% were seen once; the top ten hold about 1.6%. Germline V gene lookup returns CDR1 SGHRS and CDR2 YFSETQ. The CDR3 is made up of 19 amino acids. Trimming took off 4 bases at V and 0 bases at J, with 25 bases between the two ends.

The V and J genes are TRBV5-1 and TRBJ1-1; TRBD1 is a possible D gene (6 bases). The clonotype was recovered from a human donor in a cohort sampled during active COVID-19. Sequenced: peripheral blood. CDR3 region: CASSMGHPLQMLMNTEAFF. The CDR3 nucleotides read TGCGCCAGCAGCATGGGACATCCATTGCAGATGCTCATGAACACTGAAGCTTTCTTT. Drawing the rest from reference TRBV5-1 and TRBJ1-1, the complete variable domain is KAGVTQTPRYLIKTRGQQVTLSCSPISGHRSVSWYQQTPGQGLQFLFEYFSETQRNKGNFPGRFSGRQFSNSRSEMNVSTLELGDSALYLCASSMGHPLQMLMNTEAFFGQGTRLTVV.